The next 5 T cell receptor beta chains were all read from a single sample in a study of T cell clonality in common variable immunodeficiency. Method: immunoSEQ multiplex PCR; TCRdb's copy keeps in-frame clones and lacks some. Observed are 35,000 to 45,000 clones, no singletons, with the top ten taking roughly 3.4%. The specimen sequenced was peripheral blood mononuclear cells. The receptors here all came from a person aged 18 to 69 in good health.

Note on this clone: The read is 3 residues too short to cover the CDR3 end, so that end is filled in from the germline J gene. This chain uses TRBV29-1 with TRBJ2-5; 8 positions match TRBD1. J was trimmed by 5 bases and V by 4 bases; bases with no gene match: 12. In germline, CDR1 is SQVTM, CDR2 ANQGSEA. The CDR3 has 15 amino acids. Here the CDR3 reads CSVVLAQGAWETQYF. CDR3 bases read: TGCAGCGTTGTCTTGGCGCAGGGGGCTTGGGAGACC.

This clone was seen at least ten times. The read ends 3 residues shy of where the CDR3 ends; the end is completed using the germline J gene. The rearrangement joins TRBV6-1 to TRBJ1-2; the D gene is possibly TRBD1 (5 bases). This CDR3 contains 14 residues. Deletions cut 4 bases from V and 4 bases from J, with 13 bases between. CDR1 and CDR2 (germline): MNHNS, SASEGT. CDR3 residues: CASSVGREAYGYTF. CDR3 bases read: TGTGCCAGCAGTGTTGGCAGGGAGGCCTATGGC.

This clone was picked up a small number of times. The CDR3 goes on 3 residues after the read ends, and that part is filled in from the germline J gene. The chain recombines TRBV20-1 with TRBJ2-1; 9 bases fit TRBD1. Germline-derived CDR1 and CDR2 are DFQATT and SNEGSKA (reference sequence). The CDR3 extends over 16 amino acids. J lost 4 bases, V lost 0 bases, and 7 bases had no gene match. Partial CDR3 DNA: TGCAGTGCTAGAGATCCGAACAGGGGGCGGTACAATGAG. This codes for CSARDPNRGRYNE. The full CDR3 sequence reads CSARDPNRGRYNEQFF.

This clone has a count of ten or more. The sequenced part of the CDR3 DNA is TGCAGTGCTACGCAGGGTCCTAGCTATGGC. This translates into CSATQGPSYG. The CDR3, in full, reads CSATQGPSYGYTF. This rearrangement joins TRBV20-1 to TRBJ1-2; possibly TRBD1 for D (5 bases). The read is 3 residues too short to cover the CDR3 end, so that end is filled in from the germline J gene. Trimming removed 4 bases at V and 4 bases at J, with 13 bases between. Germline V gives CDR1 DFQATT, CDR2 SNEGSKA (reference sequence). This CDR3 has 13 amino acids.

A few counts support this clone. The read ends 3 residues early relative to the CDR3; the germline J gene fills the gap. Other DNA variants within this sample encode the same CDR3. This rearrangement joins TRBV11-3 to TRBJ2-3; D is possibly TRBD1 (5 bases). This CDR3 is 13 amino acids long. In germline, CDR1 is SGHNT, CDR2 YENEEA. Incomplete CDR3 DNA: TGTGCCAGCAGTCTTAGGGGCGAAGAGACG. This translates into CASSLRGEET. From start to end, the CDR3 is CASSLRGEETQYF.